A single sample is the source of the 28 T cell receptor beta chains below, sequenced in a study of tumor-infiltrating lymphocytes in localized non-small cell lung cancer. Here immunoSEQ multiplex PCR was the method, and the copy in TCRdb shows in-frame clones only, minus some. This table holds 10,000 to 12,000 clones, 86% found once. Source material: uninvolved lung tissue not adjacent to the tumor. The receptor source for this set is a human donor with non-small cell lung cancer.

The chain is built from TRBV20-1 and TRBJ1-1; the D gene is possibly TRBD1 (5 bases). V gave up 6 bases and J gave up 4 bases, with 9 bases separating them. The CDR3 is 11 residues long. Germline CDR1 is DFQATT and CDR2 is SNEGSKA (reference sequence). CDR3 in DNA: TGCAGTGCCTCGGGGGTCACTGAAGCTTTCTTT. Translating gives CSASGVTEAFF.

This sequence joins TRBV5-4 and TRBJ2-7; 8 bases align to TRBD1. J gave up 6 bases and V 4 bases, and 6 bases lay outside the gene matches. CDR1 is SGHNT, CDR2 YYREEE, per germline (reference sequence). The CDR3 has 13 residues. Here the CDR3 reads CASSATGVREQYF. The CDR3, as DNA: TGTGCCAGCAGCGCGACAGGGGTCCGCGAGCAGTACTTC.

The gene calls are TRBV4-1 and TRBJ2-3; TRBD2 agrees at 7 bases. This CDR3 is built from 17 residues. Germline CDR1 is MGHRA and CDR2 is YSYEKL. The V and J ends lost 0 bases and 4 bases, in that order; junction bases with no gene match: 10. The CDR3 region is CASSQDGRGTISDTQYF. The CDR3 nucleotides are TGCGCCAGCAGCCAAGACGGAAGAGGGACTATCTCAGATACGCAGTATTTT.

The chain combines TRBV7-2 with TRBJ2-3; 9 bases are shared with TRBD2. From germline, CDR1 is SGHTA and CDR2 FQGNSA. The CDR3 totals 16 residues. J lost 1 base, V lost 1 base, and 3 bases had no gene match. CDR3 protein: CASSLEGGGGTDTQYF. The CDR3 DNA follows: TGTGCCAGCAGCTTAGAGGGCGGGGGGGGCACAGATACGCAGTATTTT.

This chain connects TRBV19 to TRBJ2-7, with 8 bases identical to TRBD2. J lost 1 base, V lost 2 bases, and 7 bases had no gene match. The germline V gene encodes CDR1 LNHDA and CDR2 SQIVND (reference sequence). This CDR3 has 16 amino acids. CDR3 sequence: CASSILASGGSYEQYF. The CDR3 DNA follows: TGTGCCAGTAGTATACTCGCGAGCGGGGGATCCTACGAGCAGTACTTC.

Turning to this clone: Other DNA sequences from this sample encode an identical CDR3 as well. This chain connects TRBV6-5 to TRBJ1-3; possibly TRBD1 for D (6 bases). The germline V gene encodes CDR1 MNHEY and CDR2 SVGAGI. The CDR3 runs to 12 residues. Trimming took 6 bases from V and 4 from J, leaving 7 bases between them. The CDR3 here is CASRGQGNTIYF. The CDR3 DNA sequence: TGTGCCAGCAGAGGACAGGGAAACACCATATATTTT.

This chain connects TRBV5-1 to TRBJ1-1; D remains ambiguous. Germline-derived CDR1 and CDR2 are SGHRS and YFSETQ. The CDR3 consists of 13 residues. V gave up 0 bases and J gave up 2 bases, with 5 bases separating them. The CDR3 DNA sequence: TGCGCCAGCAGCTTGGAAAGTAACACTGAAGCTTTCTTT. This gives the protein CASSLESNTEAFF.

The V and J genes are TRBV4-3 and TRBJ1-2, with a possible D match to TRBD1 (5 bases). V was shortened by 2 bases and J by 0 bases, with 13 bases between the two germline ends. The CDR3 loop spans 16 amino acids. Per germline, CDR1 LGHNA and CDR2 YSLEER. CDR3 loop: CASSQRSPGSNYGYTF. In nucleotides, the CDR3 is TGCGCCAGCAGCCAAAGGTCCCCAGGGTCTAACTATGGCTACACCTTC.

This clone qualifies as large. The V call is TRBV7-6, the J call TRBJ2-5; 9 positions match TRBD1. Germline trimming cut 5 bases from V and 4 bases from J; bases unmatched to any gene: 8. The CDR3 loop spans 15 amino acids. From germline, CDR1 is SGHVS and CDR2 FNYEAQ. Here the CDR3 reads CASSQTHRGLETQYF. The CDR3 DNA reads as TGTGCCAGCAGCCAGACCCACAGGGGGCTAGAGACCCAGTACTTC.

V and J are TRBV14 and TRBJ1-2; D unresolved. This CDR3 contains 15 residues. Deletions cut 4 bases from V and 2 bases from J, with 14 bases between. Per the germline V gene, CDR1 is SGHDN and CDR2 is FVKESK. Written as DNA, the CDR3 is TGTGCCAGCAGCCTCCCCGGGGTGGGGAACTATGGCTACACCTTC. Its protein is CASSLPGVGNYGYTF.

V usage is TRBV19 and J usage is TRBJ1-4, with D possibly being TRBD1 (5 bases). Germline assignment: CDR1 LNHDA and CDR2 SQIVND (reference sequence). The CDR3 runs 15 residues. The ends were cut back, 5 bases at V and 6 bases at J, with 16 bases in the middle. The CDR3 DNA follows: TGTGCCAGTAGTTGGAGGCAGGGACGCGATGAAAAACTGTTTTTT. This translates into CASSWRQGRDEKLFF.

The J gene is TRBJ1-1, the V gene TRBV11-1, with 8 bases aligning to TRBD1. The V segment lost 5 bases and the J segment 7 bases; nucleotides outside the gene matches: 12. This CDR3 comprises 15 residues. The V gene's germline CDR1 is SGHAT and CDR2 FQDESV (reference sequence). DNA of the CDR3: TGTGCCAGCAGCCTGCGGACAGGGAGAGTAAATGAAGCTTTCTTT. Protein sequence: CASSLRTGRVNEAFF.

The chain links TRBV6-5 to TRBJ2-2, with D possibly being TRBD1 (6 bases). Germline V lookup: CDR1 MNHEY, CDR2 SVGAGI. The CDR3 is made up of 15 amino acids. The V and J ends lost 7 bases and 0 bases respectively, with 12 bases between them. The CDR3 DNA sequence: TGTGCCAGCAACACCGGGACAACGAACACCGGGGAGCTGTTTTTT. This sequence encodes CASNTGTTNTGELFF.

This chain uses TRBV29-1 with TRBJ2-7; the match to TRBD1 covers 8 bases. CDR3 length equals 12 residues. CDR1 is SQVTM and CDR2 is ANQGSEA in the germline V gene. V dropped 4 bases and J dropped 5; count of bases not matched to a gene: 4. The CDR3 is CSVVPGGNEQYF. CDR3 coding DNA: TGCAGCGTTGTACCAGGGGGCAACGAGCAGTACTTC.

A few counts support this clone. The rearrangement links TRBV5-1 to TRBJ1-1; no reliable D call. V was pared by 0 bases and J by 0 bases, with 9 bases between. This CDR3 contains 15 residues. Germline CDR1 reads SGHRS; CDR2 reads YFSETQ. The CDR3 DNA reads TGCGCCAGCAGCTTGGACGCAGGTTTGAACACTGAAGCTTTCTTT. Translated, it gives CASSLDAGLNTEAFF.

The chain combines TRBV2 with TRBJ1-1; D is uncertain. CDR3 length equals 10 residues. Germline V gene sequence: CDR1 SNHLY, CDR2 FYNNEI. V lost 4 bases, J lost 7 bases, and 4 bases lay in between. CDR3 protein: CASSGLEAFF. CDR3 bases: TGTGCCAGCAGTGGACTTGAAGCTTTCTTT. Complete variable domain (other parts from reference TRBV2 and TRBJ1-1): EPEVTQTPSHQVTQMGQEVILRCVPISNHLYFYWYRQILGQKVEFLVSFYNNEISEKSEIFDDQFSVERPDGSNFTLKIRSTKLEDSAMYFCASSGLEAFFGQGTRLTVV.

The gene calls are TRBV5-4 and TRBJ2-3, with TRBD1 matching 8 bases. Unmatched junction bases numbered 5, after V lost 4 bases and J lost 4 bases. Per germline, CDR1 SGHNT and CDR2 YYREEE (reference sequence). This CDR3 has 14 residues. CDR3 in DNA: TGTGCCAGCAGCCCCGGACAGGGAGCAGATACGCAGTATTTT. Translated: CASSPGQGADTQYF.

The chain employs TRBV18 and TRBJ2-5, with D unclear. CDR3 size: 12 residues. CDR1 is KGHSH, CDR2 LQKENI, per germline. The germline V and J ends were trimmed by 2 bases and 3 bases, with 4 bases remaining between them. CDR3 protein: CASSPGKETQYF. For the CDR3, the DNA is TGTGCCAGCTCACCAGGGAAAGAGACCCAGTACTTC.

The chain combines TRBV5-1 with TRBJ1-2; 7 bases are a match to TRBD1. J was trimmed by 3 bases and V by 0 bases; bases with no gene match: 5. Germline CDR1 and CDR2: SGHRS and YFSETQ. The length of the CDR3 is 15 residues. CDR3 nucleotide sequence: TGCGCCAGCAGCTTGGGGGGGACAGCGGACTATGGCTACACCTTC. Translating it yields CASSLGGTADYGYTF.

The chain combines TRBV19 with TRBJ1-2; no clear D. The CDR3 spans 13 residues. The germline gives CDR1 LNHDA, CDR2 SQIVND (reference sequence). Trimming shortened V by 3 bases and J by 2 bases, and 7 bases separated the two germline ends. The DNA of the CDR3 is TGTGCCAGTAGTATTGGGGAGAACTATGGCTACACCTTC. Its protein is CASSIGENYGYTF.

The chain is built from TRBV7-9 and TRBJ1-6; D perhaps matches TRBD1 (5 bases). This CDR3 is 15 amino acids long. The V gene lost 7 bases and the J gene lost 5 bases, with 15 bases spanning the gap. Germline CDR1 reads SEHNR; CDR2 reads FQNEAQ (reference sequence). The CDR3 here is CASTLGVIDNSPLHF. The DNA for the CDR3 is TGTGCCAGCACCTTGGGGGTGATTGATAATTCACCCCTCCACTTT.

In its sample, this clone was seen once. CDR3: CASSSTKDFYTF. CDR3 DNA: TGCGCCAGCAGCTCTACGAAGGACTTCTACACCTTC. This rearrangement joins TRBV5-1 to TRBJ1-2; D unresolved. Germline CDR1 and CDR2: SGHRS and YFSETQ. The CDR3 has 12 residues. The V gene lost 3 bases and the J gene lost 10 bases, with 13 bases spanning the gap.

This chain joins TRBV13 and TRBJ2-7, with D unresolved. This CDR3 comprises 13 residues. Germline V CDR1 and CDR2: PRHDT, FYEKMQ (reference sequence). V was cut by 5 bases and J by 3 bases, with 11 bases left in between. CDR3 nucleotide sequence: TGTGCCAGCAGCCCCGCCGGCAGCTACGAGCAGTACTTC. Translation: CASSPAGSYEQYF.

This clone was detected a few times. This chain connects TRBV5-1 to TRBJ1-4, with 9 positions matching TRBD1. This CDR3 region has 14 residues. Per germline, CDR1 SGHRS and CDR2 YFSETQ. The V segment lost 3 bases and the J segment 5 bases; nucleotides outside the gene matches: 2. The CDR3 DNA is TGCGCCAGCAGCTGGGACAGGGTGAATGAAAAACTGTTTTTT. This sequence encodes CASSWDRVNEKLFF.

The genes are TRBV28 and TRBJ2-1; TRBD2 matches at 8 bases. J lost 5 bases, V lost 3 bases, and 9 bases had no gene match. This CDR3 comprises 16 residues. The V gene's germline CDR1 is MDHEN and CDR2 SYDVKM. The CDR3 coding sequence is TGTGCCAGCAGTTTTAGCGGGGTGGGGTCTAACAATGAGCAGTTCTTC. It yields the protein CASSFSGVGSNNEQFF.

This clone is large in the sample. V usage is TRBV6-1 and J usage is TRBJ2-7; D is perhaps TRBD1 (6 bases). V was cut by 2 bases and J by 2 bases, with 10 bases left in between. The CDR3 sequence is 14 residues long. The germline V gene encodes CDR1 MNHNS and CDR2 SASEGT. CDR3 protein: CASSERTAPYEQYF. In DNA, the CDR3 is TGTGCCAGCAGTGAAAGGACAGCACCCTACGAGCAGTACTTC.

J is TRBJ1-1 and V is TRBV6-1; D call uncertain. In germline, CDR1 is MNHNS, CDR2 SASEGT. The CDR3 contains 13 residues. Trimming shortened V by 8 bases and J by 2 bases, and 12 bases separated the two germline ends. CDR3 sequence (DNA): TGTGCCAGCCAAATCGGACGAAACACTGAAGCTTTCTTT. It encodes CASQIGRNTEAFF.

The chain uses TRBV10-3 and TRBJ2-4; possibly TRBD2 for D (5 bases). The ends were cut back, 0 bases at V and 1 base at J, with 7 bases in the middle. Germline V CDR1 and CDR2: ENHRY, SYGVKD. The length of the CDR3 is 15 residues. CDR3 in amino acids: CAISESAGAKNIQYF. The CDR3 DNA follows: TGTGCCATCAGTGAGTCTGCGGGTGCCAAAAACATTCAGTACTTC.